One and the same sample provided the 29 T cell receptor beta chains below, sequenced in a study of CD8 T cells in ankylosing spondylitis. TCRdb re-called the 5' RACE reads with MiXCR, one entry per CDR3 protein. The repertoire includes some 100,000 distinct CDR3 sequences, 8% to 10% of them detected once, and about 9.6% sits in the top ten. Source material: blood, either unsorted or a sorted T cell fraction (not recorded which). These receptor sequences come from a male donor with ankylosing spondylitis or in good health (not recorded which).

This clonotype was picked up many times. The chain joins TRBV9 to TRBJ2-2, with TRBD1 identical over 7 bases. Germline V gene lookup returns CDR1 SGDLS and CDR2 YYNGEE. J gave up 2 bases and V 4 bases, and 14 bases lay outside the gene matches. The CDR3 sequence is 18 residues long. As DNA, the CDR3 is TGTGCCAGCAGCACCACTCGCTCCGGGACAGATAACACCGGGGAGCTGTTTTTT. It translates to CASSTTRSGTDNTGELFF.

At least ten counts were recorded for this clonotype. This chain joins TRBV10-3 and TRBJ1-1, with D perhaps TRBD1 (6 bases). The CDR3 is 15 amino acids. CDR1 and CDR2 (germline): ENHRY, SYGVKD. V was cut by 2 bases and J by 3 bases, with 13 bases left in between. The CDR3 region is CAISEIGGVYTEAFF. As DNA, the CDR3 is TGTGCCATCAGTGAGATAGGGGGGGTATACACTGAAGCTTTCTTT.

The chain employs TRBV6-2 or TRBV6-3 and TRBJ2-2; D is possibly TRBD2 (6 bases). This CDR3 is built from 15 residues. The V end lost 7 bases, the J end lost 7 bases, and 19 bases lay between the germline ends. Germline V gives CDR1 MNHEY, CDR2 SVGEGT. CDR3 coding DNA: TGTGCCAGCACCCTCACTAGCTACGTGGGCGGGGAGCTGTTTTTT. Amino acids: CASTLTSYVGGELFF.

This clonotype was seen many times. This chain links TRBV2 with TRBJ2-5; TRBD1 is a possible D gene (6 bases). CDR1 and CDR2 from the germline V gene are SNHLY and FYNNEI. Between the trimmed V and J ends, which lost 2 bases and 2 bases, there was a span of 9 bases. The CDR3 runs to 14 residues. CDR3 DNA sequence: TGTGCCAGCAGTGAACCGGACAGTCAAGAGACCCAGTACTTC. Amino acids: CASSEPDSQETQYF.

This clonotype was seen repeatedly, ten times or more. The chain joins TRBV11-2 to TRBJ2-2, with TRBD2 as a possible D gene (5 bases). Looked up from germline, CDR1 is SGHAT and CDR2 is FQNNGV. The CDR3 loop spans 12 amino acids. V lost 5 bases to trimming and J lost 7 bases, with 8 bases between them. The CDR3 sequence: CASSKRGGELFF. DNA of the CDR3: TGTGCCAGCAGCAAACGGGGCGGGGAGCTGTTTTTT.

This clonotype was recorded at least ten times. The chain is built from TRBV5-6 and TRBJ2-1; D possibly uses TRBD1 or TRBD2 (5 bases each). V gave up 3 bases and J gave up 9 bases, with 16 bases separating them. Germline V gene data show CDR1 as SGHDT and CDR2 as YYEEEE. There are 14 residues in the CDR3. The CDR3 here is CASSSTGGGAEQFF. The CDR3 nucleotides read TGTGCCAGCAGCTCGACCGGTGGGGGAGCTGAGCAGTTCTTC.

The table lists this clonotype with many counts. The V and J genes are TRBV3-1 and TRBJ1-2; D is perhaps TRBD1 (5 bases). The ends were cut back, 4 bases at V and 2 bases at J, with 14 bases in the middle. The length of the CDR3 is 15 residues. CDR1 is LGHDT and CDR2 is YNNKEL in the germline V gene (reference sequence). CDR3 in DNA: TGTGCCAGCAGCCCTATTATGTCAGGGAACTATGGCTACACCTTC. Amino acid sequence: CASSPIMSGNYGYTF.

This clonotype showed up many times. The chain couples TRBV10-2 to TRBJ2-4; D call uncertain. Trimming removed 1 base from V and 0 bases from J, with 10 bases in between. The CDR3 runs 16 residues. Germline V lookup: CDR1 WSHSY, CDR2 SAAADI. CDR3 amino acids: CASSELDYLAKNIQYF. CDR3 nucleotide sequence: TGCGCCAGCAGTGAGTTGGATTACCTAGCCAAAAACATTCAGTACTTC.

The table lists this clonotype with many counts. The chain is built from TRBV29-1 and TRBJ2-5; no firm D call. CDR1 is SQVTM, CDR2 ANQGSEA, per germline. V was pared by 7 bases and J by 5 bases, with 17 bases between. This CDR3 is 13 amino acids long. The CDR3 DNA reads TGCAGCGCTTCCCTCCTCAGGCGGGAGACCCAGTACTTC. Translated: CSASLLRRETQYF.

This clonotype was observed many times. This chain uses TRBV20-1 with TRBJ2-5; perhaps D is TRBD1 or TRBD2 (5 bases each). This CDR3 spans 13 amino acids. Germline lookup yields CDR1 DFQATT and CDR2 SNEGSKA (reference sequence). With 6 bases removed from V and 2 bases from J, the gap between germline ends came to 13 bases. CDR3 nucleotides: TGCAGTGCAGAAACGGGACCTCAAGAGACCCAGTACTTC. It encodes CSAETGPQETQYF.

In its sample, this clonotype was seen many times. The chain has TRBV5-1 and TRBJ2-7; D ambiguous. The V end lost 0 bases, the J end lost 4 bases, and 11 bases lay between the germline ends. The CDR3 loop spans 14 amino acids. Germline V gene data show CDR1 as SGHRS and CDR2 as YFSETQ. CDR3 protein: CASSLEGETYEQYF. In nucleotides, the CDR3 is TGCGCCAGCAGCTTGGAAGGAGAAACTTACGAGCAGTACTTC.

This chain connects TRBV7-9 to TRBJ1-6; TRBD1 matches at 8 bases. Germline lookup yields CDR1 SEHNR and CDR2 FQNEAQ (reference sequence). The CDR3 runs to 14 residues. J lost 7 bases, V lost 6 bases, and 5 bases had no gene match. The CDR3 reads CASRRTGFNSPLHF. CDR3 DNA: TGTGCCAGCAGAAGGACAGGGTTCAATTCACCCCTCCACTTT.

This clonotype was found a few times. The V call is TRBV7-2, the J call TRBJ2-3; TRBD2 agrees at 7 bases. Germline lookup yields CDR1 SGHTA and CDR2 FQGNSA. This CDR3 has 13 amino acids. The ends lost 5 bases at V and 9 bases at J; junction bases unmatched: 8. The CDR3, as DNA: TGTGCCAGCAGCCTGCCGGCGGGAGCGACGCAGTATTTT. Encoded protein: CASSLPAGATQYF.

In its sample, this clonotype was seen many times. V gene TRBV14 combines with J gene TRBJ2-1, with 10 positions matching TRBD2. CDR1 and CDR2 from the germline V gene are SGHDN and FVKESK. The V gene end was trimmed by 1 base and the J gene end by 7 bases; junction bases not matched to a gene: 7. The CDR3 loop spans 16 amino acids. This CDR3 is CASSQGTSGVRNEQFF. The CDR3 nucleotides are TGTGCCAGCAGCCAAGGGACTAGCGGTGTGAGGAATGAGCAGTTCTTC.

This clonotype was seen many times. The DNA for the CDR3 is TGTGCCAGCGGGACAGGGGTATTCAATCAGCCCCAGCATTTT. This encodes CASGTGVFNQPQHF. V gene TRBV6-1 combines with J gene TRBJ1-5, with TRBD1 matching 10 bases. The germline gives CDR1 MNHNS, CDR2 SASEGT. This CDR3 contains 14 residues. The ends lost 8 bases at V and 3 bases at J; junction bases unmatched: 4.

This clonotype was seen at least ten times. This chain links TRBV7-8 with TRBJ2-3; D is perhaps TRBD1 (5 bases). Germline V gene sequence: CDR1 SGHVS, CDR2 FQNEAQ. The V end lost 7 bases, the J end lost 5 bases, and 16 bases lay between the germline ends. This CDR3 region has 14 residues. For the CDR3, the DNA is TGTGCCAGCAACCACCGGCAGGGCCTAGATACGCAGTATTTT. It translates to CASNHRQGLDTQYF.

Ten or more counts support this clonotype. V usage is TRBV12-3 or TRBV12-4 and J usage is TRBJ2-5; D is unclear. This CDR3 comprises 14 residues. Trimming took off 3 bases at V and 0 bases at J, with 8 bases between the two ends. Written as DNA, the CDR3 is TGTGCCAGCAGTTTCATGGCTTACCAAGAGACCCAGTACTTC. As protein: CASSFMAYQETQYF.

The sample holds a few counts of this clonotype. This sequence joins TRBV4-3 and TRBJ1-2, with 12 bases that match TRBD1. The CDR3 is 16 amino acids. CDR1 is LGHNA and CDR2 is YSLEER in the germline V gene. The V and J ends lost 3 bases and 8 bases, in that order; junction bases with no gene match: 10. The DNA of the CDR3 is TGCGCCAGCAGCCATTCCTGGGGACAGGGGGCAGGGGGCTACACCTTC. Amino acid sequence: CASSHSWGQGAGGYTF.

The chain recombines TRBV16 with TRBJ2-5; 7 bases agree with TRBD1. Germline lookup yields CDR1 KGHSY and CDR2 FQNENV. Trimming at V came to 2 bases and at J to 1 base, leaving 1 base not matched to a gene. The CDR3 contains 14 residues. For the CDR3, the DNA is TGTGCCAGCAGCCAAGGACAGGCCCAAGAGACCCAGTACTTC. It codes for CASSQGQAQETQYF.

Ten or more counts support this clonotype. The DNA for the CDR3 is TGTGCCAGCAGCTCGACAGGGGTTTTGAGTGAGCAGTTCTTC. Amino acids: CASSSTGVLSEQFF. This sequence joins TRBV7-6 and TRBJ2-1, with TRBD1 matching over 8 bases. The CDR3 runs to 14 residues. Trimming at V came to 4 bases and at J to 9 bases, leaving 8 bases not matched to a gene. Per germline, CDR1 SGHVS and CDR2 FNYEAQ.

This clonotype was seen only a few times. J is TRBJ1-4 and V is TRBV15; 9 bases match TRBD1. Trimming cost V 4 bases and J 8 bases; bases outside gene matches: 5. CDR3 length: 14 amino acids. Germline V gene lookup returns CDR1 LNHNV and CDR2 YYDKDF (reference sequence). CDR3 in DNA: TGTGCCACCAGCATAACAGGGGGCCGAGAAAAACTGTTTTTT. Translation gives CATSITGGREKLFF.

This clonotype occurred many times. V gene TRBV3-1 combines with J gene TRBJ1-4; tentative D call: TRBD1 (6 bases). The length of the CDR3 is 14 residues. Germline assignment: CDR1 LGHDT and CDR2 YNNKEL (reference sequence). Between the trimmed V and J ends, which lost 8 bases and 7 bases, there was a span of 17 bases. The CDR3 DNA reads as TGTGCCAGCGGTACAGGGTGGGGTACTGAAAAACTGTTTTTT. Protein sequence: CASGTGWGTEKLFF.

The sample holds many counts of this clonotype. The genes are TRBV5-1 and TRBJ1-5, with D uncertain. V was cut by 4 bases and J by 7 bases, with 6 bases left in between. The germline V gene encodes CDR1 SGHRS and CDR2 YFSETQ. CDR3 length: 11 amino acids. The CDR3 DNA is TGCGCCAGCAGCGGAGGCCAGCCCCAGCATTTT. Translating it yields CASSGGQPQHF. The full variable domain, in which reference TRBV5-1 and TRBJ1-5 provide the parts outside the CDR3, is KAGVTQTPRYLIKTRGQQVTLSCSPISGHRSVSWYQQTPGQGLQFLFEYFSETQRNKGNFPGRFSGRQFSNSRSEMNVSTLELGDSALYLCASSGGQPQHFGDGTRLSIL.

This clonotype was counted many times. This chain connects TRBV5-6 to TRBJ2-3, with D unresolved. Germline loops: CDR1 SGHDT, CDR2 YYEEEE. The CDR3 consists of 16 residues. V shed 5 bases and J shed 0 bases, with 16 bases lying between them. The CDR3 spells CASRSYYRVSTDTQYF. The CDR3 region has the DNA TGTGCCAGCAGGTCATATTATCGGGTTAGCACAGATACGCAGTATTTT. The whole variable domain, remainder taken from reference TRBV5-6 and TRBJ2-3, is DAGVTQSPTHLIKTRGQQVTLRCSPKSGHDTVSWYQQALGQGPQFIFQYYEEEERQRGNFPDRFSGHQFPNYSSELNVNALLLGDSALYLCASRSYYRVSTDTQYFGPGTRLTVL.

About this clonotype: This may arise from a read error, as a much more abundant clone is one base away. The chain is built from TRBV19 and TRBJ2-1; TRBD2 is a possible D gene (6 bases). V was pared by 6 bases and J by 10 bases, with 22 bases between. This CDR3 contains 15 residues. Germline-derived CDR1 and CDR2 are LNHDA and SQIVND (reference sequence). The CDR3 region is CASRPWVGDSLEQFF. CDR3 sequence (DNA): TGTGCCAGTAGGCCGTGGGTAGGGGACTCGCTGGAGCAGTTCTTC.

The chain uses TRBV14 and TRBJ1-1, with TRBD1 matching 7 bases. Per the germline V gene, CDR1 is SGHDN and CDR2 is FVKESK. The CDR3 contains 13 residues. V lost 1 base to trimming and J lost 7 bases; unmatched junction nucleotides: 3. CDR3 protein: CASSQAGGSEAFF. The CDR3 DNA sequence: TGTGCCAGCAGCCAAGCAGGGGGTAGTGAAGCTTTCTTT.

Comments on this clonotype: An end of the junction differs from the germline gene, which may be a read error. The chain carries TRBV18 and TRBJ1-5; D might be TRBD1 (6 bases). Germline V gene sequence: CDR1 KGHSH, CDR2 LQKENI. The CDR3 contains 14 residues. The CDR3 nucleotides are TGTGCCAGCTCACCATCCGGGACACTTCAGTCCCAGCATTTT. Its translation is CASSPSGTLQSQHF.

Ten or more counts support this clonotype. The chain links TRBV15 to TRBJ2-5, with 8 bases aligning to TRBD2. Germline CDR1 reads LNHNV; CDR2 reads YYDKDF (reference sequence). Unmatched junction bases numbered 10, after V lost 1 base and J lost 3 bases. There are 17 residues in the CDR3. CDR3 sequence (DNA): TGTGCCACCAGCAGAGGGCTCCTCGGGGGGGGCGAAGAGACCCAGTACTTC. It encodes CATSRGLLGGGEETQYF.

This clonotype was observed many times. V and J are TRBV4-2 and TRBJ2-1; D is perhaps TRBD1 or TRBD2 (6 bases each). The germline V gene has CDR1 LGHNA and CDR2 YNFKEQ. Trimming pared 1 base from V and 3 bases from J, leaving 13 bases between. The CDR3 is made up of 16 amino acids. The CDR3, as DNA: TGTGCCAGCAGCCAAGGACTCGAGGGGGGCTACAATGAGCAGTTCTTC. Translated, it gives CASSQGLEGGYNEQFF.